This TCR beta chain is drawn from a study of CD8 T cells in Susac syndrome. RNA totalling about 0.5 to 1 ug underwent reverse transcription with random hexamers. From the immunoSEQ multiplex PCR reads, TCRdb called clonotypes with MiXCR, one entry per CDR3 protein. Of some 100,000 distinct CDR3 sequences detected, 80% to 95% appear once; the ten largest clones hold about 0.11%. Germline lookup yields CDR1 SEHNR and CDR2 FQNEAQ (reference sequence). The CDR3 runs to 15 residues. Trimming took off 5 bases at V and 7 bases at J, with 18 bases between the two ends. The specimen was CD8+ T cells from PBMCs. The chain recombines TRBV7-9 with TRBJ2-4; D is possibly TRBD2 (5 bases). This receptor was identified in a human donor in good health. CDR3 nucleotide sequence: TGTGCCAGCAGCCCGGACTGGGCCCCGGGGAACATTCAGTACTTC. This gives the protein CASSPDWAPGNIQYF.